This T cell receptor beta chain is from a study of cytomegalovirus exposure and HLA in healthy donors. At the level of the study: Unique TCRs numbering approximately 81 million, obtained from HLA-typed donors, made up an early data release. General observations from the study: A later analysis reportedly found fewer N-insertions in an Asian-associated ancestry cluster than the roughly 680-donor mean. For TCR beta chains, V- and J-gene trimming was later linked to a missense DCLRE1C variant.

The PCR was carried out with 60 Vbeta primers and 13 Jbeta primers. Here immunoSEQ multiplex PCR was the method, and the copy in TCRdb shows in-frame clones only, minus some. Among tens of thousands of clones listed, approximately 82% were seen once. Points on this clone: Its cognate antigen is unknown.

This CDR3 is built from 16 residues. Trimming shortened V by 2 bases and J by 2 bases, and 14 bases separated the two germline ends. In germline, CDR1 is MDHEN, CDR2 SYDVKM. This clonotype originated in a man in his 70s in good health and CMV-seropositive. Sequences were obtained from PBMCs. The chain uses TRBV28 and TRBJ2-3, with D tentatively TRBD2 (6 bases). Here the CDR3 reads CASSLTDYRHTDTQYF. DNA of the CDR3: TGTGCCAGCAGTTTAACGGACTACAGACACACAGATACGCAGTATTTT.